These 32 T cell receptor beta chains share one sample of origin, sequenced in a study of diagnostic markers for celiac disease. No DNA is given; TCRdb re-called the reads and lists each CDR3 protein once. The sample yields 5,500 to 7,000 distinct CDR3 sequences, of which the top ten take up 5.5% to 7.5%. The sample taken for sequencing was either unsorted cells or a sorted T cell fraction (not recorded which). Receptors originate from a human donor. This table probably holds off-target reads from a library built for another chain.

The genes are TRBV2 and TRBJ1-4. The germline V gene encodes CDR1 SNHLY and CDR2 FYNNEI. There are 13 residues in the CDR3. CDR3 region: CASQREYGQKLFF.

V is TRBV20-1 and J is TRBJ1-1; as DNA is missing, the TRBD1 call by TCRdb cannot be tested. Germline V gives CDR1 DFQATT, CDR2 SNEGSKA (reference sequence). CDR3 size: 13 residues. The CDR3 reads CSAPSQVNTEAFF.

The chain joins TRBV10-3 to TRBJ2-7; there is no DNA to check the TCRdb D call of TRBD1. There are 14 residues in the CDR3. Germline lookup yields CDR1 ENHRY and CDR2 SYGVKD. The CDR3 loop is CAIRGDRETYEQYF.

The V call is TRBV5-1, the J call TRBJ2-1; the TCRdb D gene call, TRBD1, has no DNA to confirm it. The CDR3 has 16 amino acids. Looked up from germline, CDR1 is SGHRS and CDR2 is YFSETQ. CDR3 protein: CASSLGGASSYNEQFF.

The chain has TRBV7-8 and TRBJ2-1; as DNA is missing, the TRBD1 call by TCRdb cannot be tested. The CDR3 length is 16 residues. Germline V gene lookup returns CDR1 SGHVS and CDR2 FQNEAQ. The CDR3 loop is CASSLAWGVRYNEQFF. Variable domain in full (rest from reference TRBV7-8 and TRBJ2-1): GAGVSQSPRYKVAKRGQDVALRCDPISGHVSLFWYQQALGQGPEFLTYFQNEAQLDKSGLPSDRFFAERPEGSVSTLKIQRTQQEDSAVYLCASSLAWGVRYNEQFFGPGTRLTVL.

This clonotype is labeled medium-sized based on frequency. The V and J genes are TRBV20-1 and TRBJ1-1; checking the TCRdb D call of TRBD1 is not possible without DNA. CDR3 size: 12 residues. From germline, CDR1 is DFQATT and CDR2 SNEGSKA (reference sequence). The CDR3 region is CSARTQGAGAFF.

According to its frequency, this clonotype is medium-sized. This chain uses TRBV7-6 with TRBJ2-2; TCRdb indicates TRBD1, and absent DNA this call remains unverified. CDR1 is SGHVS, CDR2 FNYEAQ, per germline. The CDR3 has 14 amino acids. CDR3 protein: CASSRGQFTGELFF.

The chain carries TRBV7-2 and TRBJ1-3. CDR1 is SGHTA and CDR2 is FQGNSA in the germline V gene. CDR3 length: 13 amino acids. The CDR3 reads CASSLRSGNTIYF.

The V call is TRBV12-3 or TRBV12-4, the J call TRBJ1-1; the TCRdb D gene call, TRBD1, has no DNA to confirm it. The CDR3 contains 13 residues. CDR3 region: CASSSRQGGRAFF.

This clonotype is labeled medium-sized based on frequency. The chain has TRBV7-2 and TRBJ2-1; TCRdb designates TRBD1, a call that cannot be tested without DNA. Germline loops: CDR1 SGHTA, CDR2 FQGNSA. CDR3 length: 16 amino acids. The CDR3 sequence: CASSFKGGLSYNEQFF.

This clonotype registers medium-sized by frequency. The chain carries TRBV12-3 or TRBV12-4 and TRBJ2-7; the D gene TCRdb calls, TRBD1, cannot be checked with no DNA. The CDR3 covers 13 residues. CDR3 amino acids: CASSLGQGYEQYF.

The V and J genes are TRBV20-1 and TRBJ2-1. The germline CDR1 and CDR2 sequences are DFQATT and SNEGSKA (reference sequence). This CDR3 comprises 13 residues. CDR3: CSAILDSYNEQFF.

This sequence joins TRBV7-8 and TRBJ2-1; TCRdb indicates TRBD1, and absent DNA this call remains unverified. The CDR3 is 15 residues long. Germline CDR1 is SGHVS and CDR2 is FQNEAQ. The CDR3 sequence is CASSPSTGTSYQQFF.

This clonotype ranks as medium-sized (0.01 to 0.1%) in terms of frequency. The rearrangement uses TRBV29-1 and TRBJ2-7. In germline, CDR1 is SQVTM, CDR2 ANQGSEA. This CDR3 has 13 residues. The CDR3 sequence is CSVEWGARYEQYF.

By frequency, this clonotype is medium-sized. The CDR3 spells CASSANTGGDYTF. The chain combines TRBV2 with TRBJ1-2. Germline V gene sequence: CDR1 SNHLY, CDR2 FYNNEI. This CDR3 comprises 13 residues. The full variable domain, with the rest looked up from reference TRBV2 and TRBJ1-2, is EPEVTQTPSHQVTQMGQEVILRCVPISNHLYFYWYRQILGQKVEFLVSFYNNEISEKSEIFDDQFSVERPDGSNFTLKIRSTKLEDSAMYFCASSANTGGDYTFGSGTRLTVV.

The chain employs TRBV28 and TRBJ1-1; TCRdb picks TRBD1, but there is no DNA to check that call. The CDR3 is made up of 15 amino acids. Germline V gene data show CDR1 as MDHEN and CDR2 as SYDVKM. This chain's CDR3 is CASPGTGEWGTEAFF.

CDR3: CASSEFPRTGAYEQYF. The V gene is TRBV27, the J gene TRBJ2-7; TCRdb gives TRBD1 as the D gene, but with no DNA this cannot be confirmed. The CDR3 is 16 amino acids. From germline, CDR1 is MNHEY and CDR2 SMNVEV (reference sequence).

This clonotype is labeled medium-sized based on frequency. V is TRBV12-3 or TRBV12-4 and J is TRBJ2-2; TCRdb's D call of TRBD2 is untestable without DNA. The CDR3 totals 15 residues. Here the CDR3 reads CASTLSGTNTGELFF.

This clonotype is medium-sized (0.01 to 0.1%) by frequency. The genes are TRBV18 and TRBJ1-5; TCRdb names TRBD1, which stays unverified in the absence of DNA. The CDR3 is 18 residues long. The germline V gene has CDR1 KGHSH and CDR2 LQKENI. CDR3 loop: CASSLNGPRQGAYQPQHF.

This chain uses TRBV2 with TRBJ2-1; as DNA is missing, the TRBD2 call by TCRdb cannot be tested. The CDR3 totals 15 residues. Germline V CDR1 and CDR2: SNHLY, FYNNEI. The CDR3 reads CASSVPLAPNNEQFF.

This clonotype is classed as medium-sized by frequency. The J gene is TRBJ2-1, the V gene TRBV9; no DNA is available, so the TRBD1 call from TCRdb remains unchecked. Germline V gene lookup returns CDR1 SGDLS and CDR2 YYNGEE. This CDR3 has 15 residues. The CDR3 sequence: CASSVVLDRINEQFF.

The chain has TRBV28 and TRBJ1-2. The CDR3 has 12 residues. The germline gives CDR1 MDHEN, CDR2 SYDVKM. Here the CDR3 reads CATTTQTGGYTF.

This clonotype is deemed medium-sized by its frequency. The chain carries TRBV5-5 and TRBJ1-5. CDR1 SGHKS and CDR2 YYEKEE come from the germline V gene (reference sequence). The CDR3 runs 11 residues. CDR3 region: CASSFHQPQHF. The variable domain in full, completed from reference TRBV5-5 and TRBJ1-5, reads DAGVTQSPTHLIKTRGQQVTLRCSPISGHKSVSWYQQVLGQGPQFIFQYYEKEERGRGNFPDRFSARQFPNYSSELNVNALLLGDSALYLCASSFHQPQHFGDGTRLSIL.

Measured by frequency, this clonotype is medium-sized. CDR3 region: CSARFRGSNQPQHF. This chain links TRBV20-1 with TRBJ1-5. The CDR3 loop spans 14 amino acids. Germline V gene data show CDR1 as DFQATT and CDR2 as SNEGSKA (reference sequence).

The genes are TRBV5-4 and TRBJ2-2; absent DNA, TCRdb's TRBD1 call cannot be checked. This CDR3 has 15 amino acids. CDR1 SGHNT and CDR2 YYREEE come from the germline V gene (reference sequence). The CDR3 spells CASSSKTENTGELFF.

The chain has TRBV30 and TRBJ1-6. Germline values: CDR1 GTSNPN, CDR2 SVGIG (reference sequence). The CDR3 runs to 13 residues. CDR3 region: CAWNDIPNSPLHF.

V usage is TRBV7-3 and J usage is TRBJ1-1; the TCRdb D gene call, TRBD1, has no DNA to confirm it. This CDR3 has 14 amino acids. Looked up from germline, CDR1 is SGHTA and CDR2 is FQGTGA. CDR3 region: CASSFTGGGTEAFF.

The rearrangement links TRBV18 to TRBJ2-1; TCRdb's D call, TRBD2, is unchecked because there is no DNA. This CDR3 is built from 16 residues. Germline lookup yields CDR1 KGHSH and CDR2 LQKENI. The CDR3 is CASSPRLAGGLNEQFF.

The CDR3 spells CSAKDPGGWGAFF. The rearrangement links TRBV20-1 to TRBJ1-1; TCRdb proposes TRBD1, but this gene call is untestable without DNA. Germline lookup yields CDR1 DFQATT and CDR2 SNEGSKA (reference sequence). This CDR3 comprises 13 residues.

This clonotype counts as medium-sized by frequency. V is TRBV9 and J is TRBJ2-3; TCRdb outputs TRBD2, but without DNA this stays unchecked. The CDR3 consists of 20 residues. Germline CDR1 and CDR2: SGDLS and YYNGEE. This CDR3 is CASSVPGMGGGPASTDTQYF. Complete variable domain (other parts from reference TRBV9 and TRBJ2-3): DSGVTQTPKHLITATGQRVTLRCSPRSGDLSVYWYQQSLDQGLQFLIQYYNGEERAKGNILERFSAQQFPDLHSELNLSSLELGDSALYFCASSVPGMGGGPASTDTQYFGPGTRLTVL.

The chain employs TRBV9 and TRBJ1-6; TCRdb picks TRBD1, but there is no DNA to check that call. The CDR3 spans 15 residues. CDR1 SGDLS and CDR2 YYNGEE come from the germline V gene. CDR3 region: CASSVESVMASPLHF. Filled out from reference TRBV9 and TRBJ1-6, the complete variable domain reads DSGVTQTPKHLITATGQRVTLRCSPRSGDLSVYWYQQSLDQGLQFLIQYYNGEERAKGNILERFSAQQFPDLHSELNLSSLELGDSALYFCASSVESVMASPLHFGNGTRLTVT.

According to its frequency, this clonotype is large. The chain joins TRBV5-1 to TRBJ1-1; the D call of TRBD1 rests on TCRdb alone, since no DNA is present to check it. The CDR3 is 14 amino acids. CDR1 and CDR2 from the germline V gene are SGHRS and YFSETQ. CDR3 amino acids: CASSAGTANTEAFF.